What follows are 32 T cell receptor beta chains derived from one specimen sequenced in a study of technical replicates of blood from four donors. Some clones are missing from TCRdb's copy, which holds only in-frame ones; the method was immunoSEQ multiplex PCR. The table lists fewer than 80,000 clones, just under 90% of them singletons. Material for sequencing was PBMCs. These receptors were obtained from a human donor in good health. Some clones in this sample may be carry-over from other donors' samples.

The genes are TRBV7-9 and TRBJ2-7; 13 bases fit TRBD2. The CDR3 length is 14 residues. V gave up 4 bases and J gave up 5 bases; unmatched junction bases: 2. Germline CDR1 SEHNR, CDR2 FQNEAQ (reference sequence). The CDR3 region is CASSSGLAGDEQYF. CDR3 bases: TGTGCCAGCAGCTCAGGACTAGCGGGAGACGAGCAGTACTTC.

V usage is TRBV7-9 and J usage is TRBJ2-5, with 12 bases that match TRBD1. The germline gives CDR1 SEHNR, CDR2 FQNEAQ (reference sequence). This CDR3 region has 17 residues. The V and J ends lost 5 bases and 5 bases, in that order; junction bases with no gene match: 12. The CDR3 DNA is TGTGCCAGCAGCCCGTCCTCCGGGACAGGGGGCAGGGAGACCCAGTACTTC. Translated, it gives CASSPSSGTGGRETQYF. The full variable domain, with the rest looked up from reference TRBV7-9 and TRBJ2-5, is DTGVSQNPRHKITKRGQNVTFRCDPISEHNRLYWYRQTLGQGPEFLTYFQNEAQLEKSRLLSDRFSAERPKGSFSTLEIQRTEQGDSAMYLCASSPSSGTGGRETQYFGPGTRLLVL.

The chain uses TRBV12-5 and TRBJ2-3, with a possible D match to TRBD1 (6 bases). The CDR3 runs 18 residues. V lost 0 bases and J lost 5, with 21 bases in between. CDR1 and CDR2 from the germline V gene are LGHNT and FRNRAP. The CDR3: CASGLVQGTGPNKDTQYF. CDR3 nucleotides: TGTGCTAGTGGTTTGGTACAGGGCACAGGGCCCAACAAAGATACGCAGTATTTT.

This chain uses TRBV7-2 with TRBJ2-1; 9 positions match TRBD2. J gave up 3 bases and V 6 bases, and 9 bases lay outside the gene matches. The germline V gene has CDR1 SGHTA and CDR2 FQGNSA. The CDR3 sequence is 16 residues long. The CDR3 sequence is CASRYSGSGNYNEQFF. CDR3 in DNA: TGTGCCAGCAGATATAGCGGGAGTGGGAACTACAATGAGCAGTTCTTC.

This chain's CDR3 is CATPGRTGGKETQYF. In nucleotides, the CDR3 is TGTGCCACCCCCGGGAGGACAGGGGGTAAAGAGACCCAGTACTTC. This rearrangement joins TRBV7-9 to TRBJ2-5, with 10 positions matching TRBD1. This CDR3 region has 15 residues. The germline V gene encodes CDR1 SEHNR and CDR2 FQNEAQ (reference sequence). Losses at the gene ends were 10 bases for V and 3 bases for J; bases not matched to a gene: 11.

V and J are TRBV6-5 and TRBJ2-5; a weak D match, TRBD1 (6 bases). V lost 0 bases and J lost 5, with 16 bases in between. Per germline, CDR1 MNHEY and CDR2 SVGAGI. The CDR3 is 16 residues long. In nucleotides, the CDR3 is TGTGCCAGCAGTTACTCGCCGGGACAAGGATTGGAGACCCAGTACTTC. This sequence encodes CASSYSPGQGLETQYF.

The rearrangement uses TRBV30 and TRBJ2-5; possible D gene TRBD2, 5 bases. This CDR3 spans 13 amino acids. Looked up from germline, CDR1 is GTSNPN and CDR2 is SVGIG (reference sequence). The ends were cut back, 2 bases at V and 0 bases at J, with 7 bases in the middle. CDR3 in amino acids: CAWSFGNQETQYF. The CDR3 nucleotides read TGTGCCTGGAGTTTCGGGAACCAAGAGACCCAGTACTTC.

The gene calls are TRBV5-6 and TRBJ1-1; 9 bases fit TRBD1. The CDR3 length is 15 residues. Germline loops: CDR1 SGHDT, CDR2 YYEEEE. V dropped 3 bases and J dropped 4; count of bases not matched to a gene: 7. The CDR3 loop reads CASSYRTGAGTEAFF. The CDR3 DNA follows: TGTGCCAGCAGCTACCGGACAGGGGCAGGCACTGAAGCTTTCTTT.

This sequence joins TRBV4-2 and TRBJ1-1; D not certain. V was pared by 4 bases and J by 4 bases, with 10 bases between. The CDR3 consists of 13 residues. Germline V gene sequence: CDR1 LGHNA, CDR2 YNFKEQ. The CDR3, as DNA: TGTGCCAGCAGCCGCGAGGGATTCACTGAAGCTTTCTTT. Protein product: CASSREGFTEAFF.

This clone was observed a few times. The V call is TRBV4-2, the J call TRBJ2-7; possible D gene TRBD2, 6 bases. This CDR3 region has 18 residues. V was cut by 0 bases and J by 6 bases, with 24 bases left in between. Per the germline V gene, CDR1 is LGHNA and CDR2 is YNFKEQ. The CDR3 loop reads CASSQEDLWGEHHGEQYF. For the CDR3, the DNA is TGTGCCAGCAGCCAAGAGGACCTATGGGGGGAGCACCACGGCGAGCAGTACTTC.

J is TRBJ2-7 and V is TRBV13; D is possibly TRBD2 (6 bases). From germline, CDR1 is PRHDT and CDR2 FYEKMQ (reference sequence). CDR3 length: 13 amino acids. V gave up 6 bases and J gave up 2 bases, with 11 bases separating them. The chain's CDR3 is CASRRGRPYEQYF. The CDR3 DNA follows: TGTGCCAGCAGGCGGGGCAGGCCCTACGAGCAGTACTTC.

The J gene is TRBJ1-6, the V gene TRBV6-6, with no clear D. The length of the CDR3 is 16 residues. The germline V and J ends were trimmed by 6 bases and 0 bases, with 12 bases remaining between them. Germline V gene lookup returns CDR1 MNHNY and CDR2 SVGAGI (reference sequence). The CDR3: CASRPDGSSYNSPLHF. Here the CDR3 DNA reads TGTGCCAGCAGACCGGACGGGAGCTCCTATAATTCACCCCTCCACTTT.

This chain links TRBV18 with TRBJ2-5; possible D gene TRBD1, 5 bases. The germline CDR1 and CDR2 sequences are KGHSH and LQKENI. V dropped 2 bases and J dropped 2 bases, with 9 bases sitting between them. This CDR3 is built from 14 residues. CDR3 DNA sequence: TGTGCCAGCTCACCAGCAGGGCGGCAAGAGACCCAGTACTTC. Amino acids: CASSPAGRQETQYF. The full variable domain, its missing parts supplied by reference TRBV18 and TRBJ2-5, is NAGVMQNPRHLVRRRGQEARLRCSPMKGHSHVYWYRQLPEEGLKFMVYLQKENIIDESGMPKERFSAEFPKEGPSILRIQQVVRGDSAAYFCASSPAGRQETQYFGPGTRLLVL.

The genes are TRBV29-1 and TRBJ2-7; 10 bases are a match to TRBD2. The germline gives CDR1 SQVTM, CDR2 ANQGSEA. After removal of 2 bases from V and 7 bases from J, the junction contained 5 bases not matched to a gene. CDR3 length: 13 residues. The CDR3 spells CSVESGRAGEQYF. The CDR3 bases are TGCAGCGTTGAAAGCGGGAGGGCAGGAGAGCAGTACTTC.

The chain links TRBV7-9 to TRBJ2-1, with D perhaps TRBD2 (5 bases). The CDR3 totals 15 residues. Per the germline V gene, CDR1 is SEHNR and CDR2 is FQNEAQ (reference sequence). V lost 5 bases and J lost 3, with 14 bases in between. CDR3 bases: TGTGCCAGCAGCCCCCCGGTGAGGGACTACAATGAGCAGTTCTTC. Protein: CASSPPVRDYNEQFF.

The chain joins TRBV13 to TRBJ1-6, with D maybe TRBD1 (6 bases). The CDR3 runs to 15 residues. Germline CDR1 is PRHDT and CDR2 is FYEKMQ (reference sequence). Deletions cut 2 bases from V and 10 bases from J, with 15 bases between. The CDR3 sequence: CASSLLGGVGSPLHF. The CDR3 DNA is TGTGCCAGCAGCTTATTAGGGGGAGTGGGGTCACCCCTCCACTTT.

This clone is deemed medium-sized. Other DNA sequences within the sample encode an identical CDR3. The chain couples TRBV5-1 to TRBJ2-1; 10 bases line up with TRBD2. The CDR3 has 14 amino acids. With 3 bases clipped from V and 4 bases from J, the junction kept 1 base outside the gene matches. CDR1 and CDR2 from the germline V gene are SGHRS and YFSETQ. In DNA form, the CDR3 reads TGCGCCAGCAGCTCAGCGGGGGGGTACAATGAGCAGTTCTTC. It translates to CASSSAGGYNEQFF.

The chain uses TRBV7-8 and TRBJ1-2; no definite D call. The CDR3 is made up of 14 amino acids. Per germline, CDR1 SGHVS and CDR2 FQNEAQ. Between the trimmed V and J ends, which lost 2 bases and 4 bases, there was a span of 11 bases. CDR3 in amino acids: CASSLFPRTYGYTF. As DNA, the CDR3 is TGTGCCAGCAGCTTATTCCCCAGAACCTATGGCTACACCTTC.

V is TRBV7-3 and J is TRBJ2-3; D may be TRBD2 (6 bases). Germline CDR1 and CDR2: SGHTA and FQGTGA. The V end lost 9 bases, the J end lost 5 bases, and 15 bases lay between the germline ends. The CDR3 spans 13 residues. CDR3 bases: TGTGCCAGTAACAAAAACGGGAGAGATACGCAGTATTTT. Encoded protein: CASNKNGRDTQYF.

J is TRBJ1-6 and V is TRBV19; possible D gene TRBD1, 5 bases. Germline V gives CDR1 LNHDA, CDR2 SQIVND (reference sequence). The germline V and J ends were trimmed by 5 bases and 10 bases, with 15 bases remaining between them. This CDR3 has 14 amino acids. The CDR3 is CASSGQGYESPLHF. CDR3 DNA sequence: TGTGCCAGTAGTGGCCAGGGTTACGAGTCACCCCTCCACTTT.

The V and J genes are TRBV20-1 and TRBJ1-2, with D unclear. Per the germline V gene, CDR1 is DFQATT and CDR2 is SNEGSKA (reference sequence). V gave up 4 bases and J gave up 4 bases, with 4 bases separating them. The CDR3 sequence is 10 residues long. The DNA of the CDR3 is TGCAGTGCTAATAGCTATGGCTACACCTTC. It encodes CSANSYGYTF.

The V and J genes are TRBV5-1 and TRBJ2-7; TRBD1 might be the D (6 bases). This CDR3 spans 14 amino acids. Trimming cost V 2 bases and J 5 bases, with 14 bases left between them. Germline values: CDR1 SGHRS, CDR2 YFSETQ. The chain's CDR3 is CASSLITGFNEQYF. The DNA for the CDR3 is TGCGCCAGCAGCTTAATTACAGGGTTCAACGAGCAGTACTTC.

The chain uses TRBV4-3 and TRBJ2-7; 12 bases match TRBD1. CDR3 size: 15 residues. Germline V gives CDR1 LGHNA, CDR2 YSLEER. V shed 3 bases, J shed 5 bases, and the junction held 5 bases outside the gene matches. CDR3 coding DNA: TGCGCCAGCAGCCAGCCGGGACAGGGGGCCCACGAGCAGTACTTC. As protein: CASSQPGQGAHEQYF.

This chain connects TRBV4-3 to TRBJ2-2, with D tentatively TRBD2 (5 bases). The CDR3 has 19 amino acids. Germline-derived CDR1 and CDR2 are LGHNA and YSLEER. Trimming left V 0 bases short and J 4 bases short, with 21 bases between. The DNA for the CDR3 is TGCGCCAGCAGCCAAGAGGGTGCGCCTAGCTCGTCCTCCACCGGGGAGCTGTTTTTT. Amino acids: CASSQEGAPSSSSTGELFF.

Turning to this clone: Compared with germline, one end of the junction differs, possibly owing to a read error. The chain couples TRBV9 to TRBJ2-7, with TRBD1 identical over 8 bases. This CDR3 comprises 14 residues. The germline gives CDR1 SGDLS, CDR2 YYNGEE. The CDR3 loop is CASSVGTGSHEQYF. In nucleotides, the CDR3 is TGTGCCAGCAGCGTTGGGACAGGCTCCCACGAGCAGTACTTC.

This chain uses TRBV27 with TRBJ2-2, with D perhaps TRBD1 (5 bases). V lost 3 bases and J lost 6, with 11 bases in between. Germline V lookup: CDR1 MNHEY, CDR2 SMNVEV (reference sequence). This CDR3 is built from 14 residues. CDR3 amino acids: CASSFWQGAGELFF. In DNA form, the CDR3 reads TGTGCCAGCAGTTTTTGGCAGGGCGCCGGGGAGCTGTTTTTT.

J is TRBJ2-7 and V is TRBV30, with D perhaps matching TRBD1 (5 bases). CDR3 length: 13 amino acids. With 0 bases removed from V and 4 bases from J, the gap between germline ends came to 10 bases. Germline CDR1 and CDR2: GTSNPN and SVGIG (reference sequence). The CDR3 DNA reads TGTGCCTGGAGTGTACAGGACGGGTACGAGCAGTACTTC. It yields the protein CAWSVQDGYEQYF. Complete variable domain (other parts from reference TRBV30 and TRBJ2-7): SQTIHQWPATLVQPVGSPLSLECTVEGTSNPNLYWYRQAAGRGLQLLFYSVGIGQISSEVPQNLSASRPQDRQFILSSKKLLLSDSGFYLCAWSVQDGYEQYFGPGTRLTVT.

V usage is TRBV4-1 and J usage is TRBJ1-6, with D uncertain. Trimming took 1 base from V and 13 from J, leaving 8 bases between them. The germline V gene has CDR1 MGHRA and CDR2 YSYEKL. The CDR3 has 12 residues. The CDR3 protein is CASSQVLAPLHF. The CDR3 nucleotides are TGCGCCAGCAGCCAAGTTTTGGCCCCCCTCCACTTT.

The V call is TRBV7-2, the J call TRBJ1-5; weak D call: TRBD1 (6 bases). The CDR3 has 15 residues. CDR1 and CDR2 (germline): SGHTA, FQGNSA. V lost 4 bases and J 0 bases, leaving 10 bases between the germline ends. CDR3 protein: CASSSRGNSNQPQHF. CDR3 DNA sequence: TGTGCCAGCAGCTCCAGGGGCAATAGCAATCAGCCCCAGCATTTT.

The chain links TRBV5-1 to TRBJ1-1, with D unresolved. Trimming took 2 bases from V and 1 from J, leaving 12 bases between them. The CDR3 is 15 amino acids. The germline V gene encodes CDR1 SGHRS and CDR2 YFSETQ. CDR3 sequence: CASSLVPDSNTEAFF. CDR3 DNA: TGCGCCAGCAGCTTAGTTCCAGACTCGAACACTGAAGCTTTCTTT. The full variable domain, in which reference TRBV5-1 and TRBJ1-1 provide the parts outside the CDR3, is KAGVTQTPRYLIKTRGQQVTLSCSPISGHRSVSWYQQTPGQGLQFLFEYFSETQRNKGNFPGRFSGRQFSNSRSEMNVSTLELGDSALYLCASSLVPDSNTEAFFGQGTRLTVV.

The chain has TRBV5-6 and TRBJ2-3, with TRBD2 identical over 8 bases. The CDR3 extends over 15 amino acids. Germline CDR1 is SGHDT and CDR2 is YYEEEE. J was trimmed by 1 base and V by 4 bases; bases with no gene match: 5. CDR3 in DNA: TGTGCCAGCAGCCCCGCGGGGGGTCGCACAGATACGCAGTATTTT. Protein: CASSPAGGRTDTQYF.

The rearrangement uses TRBV7-2 and TRBJ2-1; D might be TRBD2 (5 bases). The V end was cut by 4 bases, the J end by 15 bases, with 19 bases between. The germline gives CDR1 SGHTA, CDR2 FQGNSA. The CDR3 consists of 13 residues. CDR3 amino acids: CASSSDYTSWWFF. The DNA of the CDR3 is TGTGCCAGCAGCTCTGACTATACTAGTTGGTGGTTCTTC.